The 4 T cell receptor beta chains reported below all come from one sample, sequenced in a study of memory CD4+ T cells and cytomegalovirus serostatus. The sort gate was single viable CD3+CD4+CD8-CD45RO+ cells for memory CD4+ T cells. TCRdb's copy holds only in-frame clones and misses some; the assay was immunoSEQ multiplex PCR. The repertoire holds tens of thousands of clones, with 82% as singletons. Sequencing was carried out using memory CD4+ T cells from blood. The receptors derive from an adult in good health and CMV-seronegative.

The chain employs TRBV30 and TRBJ2-7, with unresolved D. The CDR3 totals 13 residues. Trimming shortened V by 0 bases and J by 1 base, and 7 bases separated the two germline ends. Germline V gene data show CDR1 as GTSNPN and CDR2 as SVGIG (reference sequence). CDR3 nucleotides: TGTGCCTGGAGTGTCGGATTTTCCTACGAGCAGTACTTC. It codes for CAWSVGFSYEQYF.

The chain carries TRBV6-1 and TRBJ1-1; D might be TRBD1 (5 bases). With 4 bases removed from V and 0 bases from J, the gap between germline ends came to 15 bases. Germline assignment: CDR1 MNHNS and CDR2 SASEGT. This CDR3 spans 16 amino acids. The CDR3 region has the DNA TGTGCCAGCAGTGGACGGGGCATGACAGTGAACACTGAAGCTTTCTTT. Protein: CASSGRGMTVNTEAFF.

This clone was observed a few times. The chain links TRBV2 to TRBJ1-3; no firm D call. The CDR3 contains 13 residues. V was shortened by 7 bases and J by 2 bases, with 9 bases between the two germline ends. The germline V gene has CDR1 SNHLY and CDR2 FYNNEI. The CDR3 sequence is CASTTKPGNTIYF. CDR3 DNA: TGTGCCAGCACGACAAAGCCTGGAAACACCATATATTTT.

This chain joins TRBV21-1 and TRBJ1-4; the table names TRBD1, a call not compared with the DNA. TRBV21-1 is reported as a pseudogene. The CDR3 is 14 amino acids. As DNA, the CDR3 is TGTGCCAGCAGCAAATGGACAGGGAAGGAAAAACTGTTTTTT. This gives the protein CASSKWTGKEKLFF.